This T cell receptor (beta chain) originates from a study of T cell clonality in common variable immunodeficiency. Overall study results and limits: In common variable immunodeficiency, TCR beta chains reportedly carried fewer deletions and N-nucleotide insertions. CVID subjects shared fewer TCRbeta clones than healthy controls did.

Assay: immunoSEQ multiplex PCR; the TCRdb copy retains only in-frame clones and omits some. In total the sample includes about 28,000 clones, none of them seen once. This clone was seen repeatedly, ten times or more. Antigen: not known. This sequence originates from a person aged 18-69 years in good health. Input material: peripheral blood mononuclear cells.

The CDR3: CASSGGAGRLFF. Incomplete CDR3 DNA: TGTGCCAGCAGCGGGGGGGCGGGACGG. This chain connects TRBV7-3 to TRBJ2-2, with D possibly matching TRBD2 (7 bases). The CDR3 end is not reached by the read, which stops 3 residues before it; the germline J gene fills it in. Looked up from germline, CDR1 is SGHTA and CDR2 is FQGTGA. This CDR3 contains 12 residues.